The rows below give T cell receptor beta chains drawn from one sample of a study of control samples from healthy donors and cancer patients. TCRdb's table, derived via immunoSEQ multiplex PCR, lists solely in-frame clones and lacks some. The top ten clones hold over 4% of a sample with approximately 170,000 clones, 90% to 95% of them seen once. Material: blood. The receptor set was obtained from a woman aged 55-75 years in good health. Both conserved end residues are part of each CDR3. The order of the fields is J gene, V gene, clone size, D gene, CDR3 DNA, CDR3 protein. The D gene is left open where the match is weak. Where a row states a size, it is once, few, many or the class of an expanded clone; other rows omit it.

TRBJ1-2,TRBV7-2,-,TRBD1,TGTGCCAGCAGCTTAACTGGGACAGTTAACTATGGCTACACCTTC,CASSLTGTVNYGYTF
TRBJ1-1,TRBV5-1,-,-,TGCGCCAGCAGCTTCCCGACGGTGGGGAACACTGAAGCTTTCTTT,CASSFPTVGNTEAFF
TRBJ1-2,TRBV7-9,once,-,TGTGCCAGCAGCCGATCACAGGGTTTCTATGGCTACACCTTC,CASSRSQGFYGYTF
TRBJ1-2,TRBV7-9,once,-,TGTGCCAGCAGCCTTAGTAGTGGGGCAGGACCTGGCTACACCTTC,CASSLSSGAGPGYTF
TRBJ2-1,TRBV6-2/TRBV6-3,-,TRBD2,TGTGCCAGCAGTCCGACTAGCCCTCGGGTGGGGAATGAGCAGTTCTTC,CASSPTSPRVGNEQFF
TRBJ2-2,TRBV24-1,-,TRBD1,TGTGCCACCAGGACAGGGGTTGGCGGGGAGCTGTTTTTT,CATRTGVGGELFF
TRBJ1-1,TRBV3-1/TRBV3-2,-,-,TGTGCCAGCAGCCAAGTGGACAGTGCTACTGAAGCTTTCTTT,CASSQVDSATEAFF
TRBJ2-1,TRBV5-6,few,-,TGTGCCAGCGGGGTAAGTGACAGGACTCTCTACAATGAGCAGTTCTTC,CASGVSDRTLYNEQFF
TRBJ2-7,TRBV9,-,-,TGTGCCAGCAGCGCCAGGTCCTCCTACGAGCAGTACTTC,CASSARSSYEQYF
TRBJ1-5,TRBV25-1,-,-,TGTGCCAGCAGTGCGCAGGATGGACAGCCCCAGCATTTT,CASSAQDGQPQHF
TRBJ2-2,TRBV7-2,-,-,TGTGCCAGCAGCTTAGTTCGGTCGAACACCGGGGAGCTGTTTTTT,CASSLVRSNTGELFF
TRBJ1-1,TRBV7-3,-,-,TGTGCCAGCAGCTTAGGCCAGGTTAACACTGAAGCTTTCTTT,CASSLGQVNTEAFF
TRBJ1-5,TRBV5-1,once,TRBD1,TGCGCCAGCAGCCCAGGGGGGCCCAATCAGCCCCAGCATTTT,CASSPGGPNQPQHF
TRBJ2-7,TRBV12-5,-,-,TGTGCTAGTGGTTCCCTCCCCTCAGCAGGGGAGTACGAGCAGTACTTC,CASGSLPSAGEYEQYF
TRBJ2-1,TRBV4-3,-,-,TGCGCCAGCAGCCAAGACCACAGCTACGTCAGCTCCTACAATGAGCAGTTCTTC,CASSQDHSYVSSYNEQFF
TRBJ2-1,TRBV5-6,-,TRBD1,TGTGCCAGCATGCTTATGGGACAGGCTAACAATGAGCAGTTCTTC,CASMLMGQANNEQFF
TRBJ2-1,TRBV7-6,once,-,TGTGCCAGCAGCCCAATGACAGGTTCCTACAATGAGCAGTTCTTC,CASSPMTGSYNEQFF
TRBJ1-6,TRBV19,many,-,TGTGCCAGTAGTATTATTGACGGGAGCTCCTATAATTCACCCCTCCACTTT,CASSIIDGSSYNSPLHF
TRBJ2-1,TRBV5-6,-,TRBD2,TGTGCCAGCAGCCGCAGGACTAGCGGAGGGAATGAGCAGTTCTTC,CASSRRTSGGNEQFF
TRBJ2-5,TRBV9,once,-,TGTGCCAGCGGTCAGGGCTGGTTCGAGACCCAGTACTTC,CASGQGWFETQYF
TRBJ1-1,TRBV12-5,-,TRBD1,TGTGCTAGTGGGCCGGGACAGGGGCTCAGCACTGAAGCTTTCTTT,CASGPGQGLSTEAFF
TRBJ1-1,TRBV30,-,TRBD1,TGTGCCTGGACCCACAGGGGAAACACTGAAGCTTTCTTT,CAWTHRGNTEAFF
TRBJ1-6,TRBV27,-,-,TGTGCCAGCAGTTTAGTGGGGAACTCCTATAATTCACCCCTCCACTTT,CASSLVGNSYNSPLHF
TRBJ2-7,TRBV2,-,-,TGTGCCAGCAGGGAGTGGTTCGAGTACGAGCAGTACTTC,CASREWFEYEQYF
TRBJ2-6,TRBV18,-,-,TGTGCCAGCTCACCACCAGGGGTCGGGGCCAACGTCCTGACTTTC,CASSPPGVGANVLTF
TRBJ2-2,TRBV6-6,-,TRBD1,TGTGCCAGCAGTACCCGGGACAGGGGGACCGGGGAGCTGTTTTTT,CASSTRDRGTGELFF
TRBJ1-5,TRBV11-1,-,-,TGTGCCAGCAGCTTACTCCCGGGTCAGCCCCAGCATTTT,CASSLLPGQPQHF
TRBJ1-2,TRBV5-1,once,-,TGCGCCAGCAGCTTGGCCATTAGGTATGGCTACACCTTC,CASSLAIRYGYTF
TRBJ2-5,TRBV10-3,-,-,TGTGCCATCAGTGAGTCGAACTCACTTAGACAAGAGACCCAGTACTTC,CAISESNSLRQETQYF
TRBJ1-3,TRBV18,-,-,TGTGCCAGCTCCTTCTCTCGGGATGGAAACACCATATATTTT,CASSFSRDGNTIYF
TRBJ2-3,TRBV29-1,-,-,TGCAGCGTTGGACGTAGCACAGATACGCAGTATTTT,CSVGRSTDTQYF